A selection of T cell receptor beta chains follows, all from one sample in a study of T cells in Graves' hyperthyroidism and ophthalmopathy. TCRdb re-analysed the multiplex PCR reads in MiXCR, keeping a single row per CDR3 protein. This sample carries about 570,000 distinct CDR3 sequences, approximately 44% of them seen once, and the ten largest clones take roughly 19%. The sequencing sample was made of peripheral blood or thyroid tissue (not recorded which). The receptors shown here come from an adult woman with Graves' disease, either hyperthyroidism or ophthalmopathy (not recorded which). The CDR3 runs from the conserved cysteine through the conserved F or W. The D gene is left open where the match is weak. Clone sizes are given selectively: once, few, many, or a class where the clone is expanded.

d_gene	abundance	v_gene	j_gene	CDR3aa	CDR3nt
-	-	TRBV5-1	TRBJ2-2	CASSQVRMGELFF	TGCGCCAGCAGCCAAGTTCGGATGGGGGAGCTGTTTTTT
-	few	TRBV7-8	TRBJ2-5	CASSPGGQTPRQPQYF	TGTGCCAGCAGCCCCGGAGGCCAGACGCCCCGGCAGCCCCAGTACTTC
-	-	TRBV7-9	TRBJ1-4	CASSPEVKLFF	TGTGCCAGCAGTCCTGAGGTGAAACTGTTTTTT
-	-	TRBV28	TRBJ1-5	CATRRGVYNQPQHF	TGTGCCACCCGCCGGGGGGTCTATAATCAGCCCCAGCATTTT
-	-	TRBV10-3	TRBJ2-5	CAISEEGLRETQYF	TGTGCCATCAGTGAGGAGGGGTTGCGAGAGACCCAGTACTTC
-	few	TRBV7-2	TRBJ1-6	CASSPGLYNSPRHF	TGTGCCAGCAGTCCGGGCCTCTATAATTCACCCCGCCACTTT
-	few	TRBV5-4	TRBJ2-7	CASSSSTKRDYEQYF	TGTGCCAGCAGCTCCTCCACGAAGAGGGACTACGAGCAGTACTTC
-	many	TRBV27	TRBJ1-1	CASRQGLVNTEAFF	TGTGCCAGCAGGCAAGGGTTGGTGAACACTGAAGCTTTCTTT
-	once	TRBV7-9	TRBJ2-7	CASSARVSIYEQYF	TGTGCCAGCAGTGCTAGAGTATCTATATACGAGCAGTACTTC
-	many	TRBV2	TRBJ2-7	CASSERGQGIYEQYF	TGTGCCAGCAGTGAACGTGGTCAGGGGATCTACGAGCAGTACTTC
-	-	TRBV5-1	TRBJ1-1	CASSLLAGPVNTEAFF	TGCGCCAGCAGCTTGTTAGCAGGCCCAGTGAACACTGAAGCTTTCTTT
-	-	TRBV10-3	TRBJ2-5	CAISESRGDQPQYF	TGTGCCATCAGTGAGTCGCGGGGTGATCAGCCCCAGTACTTC
-	many	TRBV2	TRBJ2-2	CASSDWQTTGELFF	TGTGCCAGCAGTGATTGGCAGACAACCGGGGAGCTGTTTTTT
TRBD1	many	TRBV11-2	TRBJ2-7	CASSLGQGKTYEQYF	TGTGCCAGCAGCTTAGGACAGGGGAAGACCTACGAGCAGTACTTC
-	-	TRBV2	TRBJ1-6	CASSEYSSYNSPLHF	TGTGCCAGCAGTGAGTACAGTTCCTATAATTCACCCCTCCACTTT
TRBD1	-	TRBV12-3/TRBV12-4	TRBJ2-7	CASRGSWGQGAYEQYF	TGTGCCAGCAGGGGTAGTTGGGGACAGGGGGCCTACGAGCAGTACTTC
TRBD1	many	TRBV7-9	TRBJ2-7	CASSFTGGSYEQYF	TGTGCCAGCAGCTTTACAGGGGGCAGCTACGAGCAGTACTTC
-	few	TRBV7-2	TRBJ1-5	CASSLGLEMNQPQHF	TGTGCCAGCAGCTTAGGACTGGAGATGAATCAGCCCCAGCATTTT
-	few	TRBV20-1	TRBJ1-5	CSAKDGRAGDQPQHF	TGCAGTGCTAAAGATGGACGGGCTGGCGATCAGCCCCAGCATTTT
TRBD1	many	TRBV6-6	TRBJ2-5	CASRPGTGGLQETQYF	TGTGCCAGCAGGCCCGGGACAGGGGGTCTCCAAGAGACCCAGTACTTC
TRBD1	-	TRBV10-3	TRBJ1-5	CASQTGGSNQPQHF	TGTGCCAGTCAAACAGGGGGTAGCAATCAGCCCCAGCATTTT
-	many	TRBV13	TRBJ1-6	CASSPREDSPLHF	TGTGCCAGCAGCCCTAGAGAGGATTCACCCCTCCACTTT
-	-	TRBV20-1	TRBJ2-5	CSAEGDERETQYF	TGCAGTGCCGAGGGAGACGAGAGGGAGACCCAGTACTTC
TRBD1	-	TRBV5-1	TRBJ1-1	CASSRGTGFTEAFF	TGCGCCAGCAGCCGCGGGACAGGGTTCACTGAAGCTTTCTTT
-	-	TRBV6-5	TRBJ1-2	CAISGSGMDTYNYGYTF	TGTGCCATCAGTGGTAGCGGGATGGACACGTATAACTATGGCTACACCTTC
TRBD2	-	TRBV28	TRBJ2-7	CASSPRSSGSRYEQYF	TGTGCCAGCAGTCCACGATCTAGCGGGAGCCGCTACGAGCAGTACTTC
-	-	TRBV24-1	TRBJ2-2	CATSGLGFLANTGELVF	TGTGCCACCAGTGGTTTGGGGTTCCTGGCGAACACCGGGGAGCTGGTTTTT
-	few	TRBV5-4	TRBJ2-2	CASSRDFISNTGELFF	TGTGCCAGCAGCCGGGACTTCATCTCGAACACCGGGGAGCTGTTTTTT
TRBD2	-	TRBV19	TRBJ2-2	CASSQAAGGLSGELFF	TGTGCCAGTAGTCAAGCCGCGGGGGGATTGAGCGGGGAGCTGTTTTTT
-	-	TRBV7-3	TRBJ2-6	CASSSDRIPGANVLTF	TGTGCCAGCAGCAGCGACAGGATCCCTGGGGCCAACGTCCTGACTTTC
-	many	TRBV6-4	TRBJ1-5	CASSDSSGALNQPQHF	TGTGCCAGCAGTGACTCGTCGGGGGCCCTCAATCAGCCCCAGCATTTT
-	once	TRBV7-9	TRBJ1-5	CASSLAAGDQPQHF	TGTGCCAGCAGCTTAGCGGCAGGGGATCAGCCCCAGCATTTT
TRBD1	-	TRBV20-1	TRBJ2-6	CSARNPTGGSRSGANVLTF	TGCAGTGCTCGAAACCCGACAGGGGGCAGTAGGTCTGGGGCCAACGTCCTGACTTTC
-	-	TRBV29-1	TRBJ1-1	CSLGGGTEAFF	TGCAGCTTAGGAGGGGGCACTGAAGCTTTCTTT
-	-	TRBV15	TRBJ2-7	CATSTGDVPTYEQYF	TGTGCCACCAGCACAGGGGACGTGCCTACCTACGAGCAGTACTTC
TRBD1	-	TRBV11-2	TRBJ1-1	CASSYERQGAQTEAFF	TGTGCCAGCAGCTACGAACGACAGGGGGCGCAGACTGAAGCTTTCTTT
-	many	TRBV6-6	TRBJ1-1	CASSYYLHTEAFF	TGTGCCAGCAGTTACTATCTACACACTGAAGCTTTCTTT
-	-	TRBV15	TRBJ2-2	CATSRDAGRGELFF	TGTGCCACCAGCAGAGATGCAGGGCGCGGGGAGCTGTTTTTT
TRBD1	-	TRBV2	TRBJ1-1	CASSKDRWSGAFF	TGTGCCAGCAGTAAGGACAGGTGGAGCGGAGCTTTCTTT
TRBD1	-	TRBV2	TRBJ2-7	CASTERTGGNEQYF	TGTGCCAGCACCGAAAGGACAGGGGGAAACGAGCAGTACTTC